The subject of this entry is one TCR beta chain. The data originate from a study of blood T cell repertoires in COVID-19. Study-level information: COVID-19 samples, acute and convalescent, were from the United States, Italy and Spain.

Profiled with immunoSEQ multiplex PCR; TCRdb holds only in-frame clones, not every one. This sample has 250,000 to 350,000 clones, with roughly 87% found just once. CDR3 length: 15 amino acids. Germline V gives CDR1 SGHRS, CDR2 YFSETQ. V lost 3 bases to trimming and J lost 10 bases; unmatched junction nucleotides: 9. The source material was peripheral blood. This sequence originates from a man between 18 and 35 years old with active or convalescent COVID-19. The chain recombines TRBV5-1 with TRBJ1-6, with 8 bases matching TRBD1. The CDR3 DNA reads TGCGCCAGCAGCTCTGGGACAGGCCCAATGTCACCCCTCCACTTT. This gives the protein CASSSGTGPMSPLHF.